The present T cell receptor beta chain was sequenced within a study of CD8 T cells in Susac syndrome. Study outcomes and limitations: As the study acknowledged, the number of individuals who were part of its TCR sequencing and HLA analysis was relatively small.

Remarks on this clonotype: What it binds is not known.

An input of about 0.5 to 1 ug of RNA was subjected to reverse transcription using random hexamers. Amplification of the TCR beta CDR3 was carried out by immunoSEQ multiplex PCR, which spanned a total of 54 Vbeta and 13 Jbeta segments. TCRdb reprocessed the immunoSEQ multiplex PCR reads with MiXCR, giving one entry per CDR3 protein. The sample carries around 270,000 distinct CDR3 sequences, 65% to 90% recorded once. Germline-derived CDR1 and CDR2 are MNHEY and SVGEGT. There are 14 residues in the CDR3. The V end was cut by 6 bases, the J end by 0 bases, with 10 bases between. The CD8+ and CD4+ T cells were negatively isolated, with the TEMRA cells enriched by FACS.

The V call is TRBV6-2 or TRBV6-3, the J call TRBJ2-3, with D perhaps TRBD2 (5 bases). This sequence was found in a human donor with multiple sclerosis. The sample was CD8+ T cells from PBMCs. The CDR3 nucleotides read TGTGCCAGCAGGCGGGTAATGAGCACAGATACGCAGTATTTT. This sequence encodes CASRRVMSTDTQYF.